The clone carrying this TCR beta chain appeared a few times. The record originates from a study of T cells in Graves' hyperthyroidism and ophthalmopathy. V lost 2 bases, J lost 3 bases, and 14 bases lay in between. In germline, CDR1 is SGHAT, CDR2 FQNNGV. There are 15 residues in the CDR3. The CDR3 regions of TCR beta were amplified from RNA transcripts. In the first-round RT-PCR of the TCR CDR3, the HTBI primer set was used. TCRdb re-analysed the multiplex PCR reads in MiXCR, keeping a single row per CDR3 protein. The table records hundreds of thousands of distinct CDR3 sequences, under 45% of them present only once.

The rearrangement joins TRBV11-2 to TRBJ2-7; D may be TRBD1 (6 bases). The sample consisted of blood. This TCR came from a middle-aged woman with Graves' hyperthyroidism. The CDR3 DNA reads as TGTGCCAGCAGCTTACTATGGACAGAGAACTACGAGCAGTACTTC. Its translation: CASSLLWTENYEQYF.